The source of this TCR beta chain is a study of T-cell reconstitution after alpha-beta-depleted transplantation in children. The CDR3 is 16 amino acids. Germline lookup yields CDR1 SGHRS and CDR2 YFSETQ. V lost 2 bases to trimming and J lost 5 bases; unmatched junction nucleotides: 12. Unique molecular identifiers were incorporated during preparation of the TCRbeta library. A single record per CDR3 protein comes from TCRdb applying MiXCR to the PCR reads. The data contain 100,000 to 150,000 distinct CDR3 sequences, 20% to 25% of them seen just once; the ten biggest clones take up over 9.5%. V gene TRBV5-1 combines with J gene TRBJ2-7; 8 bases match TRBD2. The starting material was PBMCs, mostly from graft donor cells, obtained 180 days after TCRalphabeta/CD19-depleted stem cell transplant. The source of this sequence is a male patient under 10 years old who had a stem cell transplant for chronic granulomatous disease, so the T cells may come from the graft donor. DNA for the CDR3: TGCGCCAGCAGCTTTTGGTCGGGAGGGGGATATAACGAGCAGTACTTC. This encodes CASSFWSGGGYNEQYF.